The 3 T cell receptor beta chains reported below all come from one sample, sequenced in a study of blood T cell repertoires in COVID-19. Libraries were prepared by immunoSEQ multiplex PCR; TCRdb keeps only in-frame clonotypes and omits some of them. Of roughly 130,000 clones in the sample, 90% were seen once. Sequenced sample: peripheral blood. The receptors shown here come from a man between 50 and 59 years old with active COVID-19.

The chain uses TRBV15 and TRBJ1-2; D might be TRBD1 (6 bases). Trimming pared 5 bases from V and 6 bases from J, leaving 28 bases between. Per the germline V gene, CDR1 is LNHNV and CDR2 is YYDKDF (reference sequence). The CDR3 contains 18 residues. For the CDR3, the DNA is TGTGCCACCAGCTTTGCGGAAAGATCCCATCCCAGACAGGATGGCTACACCTTC. It is translated as CATSFAERSHPRQDGYTF.

The chain couples TRBV19 to TRBJ1-2; D is undetermined. Trimming removed 7 bases at V and 4 bases at J, with 7 bases between. CDR1 and CDR2 from the germline V gene are LNHDA and SQIVND (reference sequence). This CDR3 region has 11 residues. The CDR3 DNA reads as TGTGCCAGTACGGAGGGCTATGGCTACACCTTC. As protein: CASTEGYGYTF.

J is TRBJ1-1 and V is TRBV5-8; TRBD1 aligns across 8 bases. This CDR3 spans 14 amino acids. Germline V gives CDR1 SGHTS, CDR2 YDEGEE. The J segment lost 5 bases and the V segment lost 2 bases, leaving 5 bases of the junction unmatched. CDR3 sequence (DNA): TGTGCCAGCAGCTTTGGCAGGGGGCGGACTGAAGCTTTCTTT. This codes for CASSFGRGRTEAFF.